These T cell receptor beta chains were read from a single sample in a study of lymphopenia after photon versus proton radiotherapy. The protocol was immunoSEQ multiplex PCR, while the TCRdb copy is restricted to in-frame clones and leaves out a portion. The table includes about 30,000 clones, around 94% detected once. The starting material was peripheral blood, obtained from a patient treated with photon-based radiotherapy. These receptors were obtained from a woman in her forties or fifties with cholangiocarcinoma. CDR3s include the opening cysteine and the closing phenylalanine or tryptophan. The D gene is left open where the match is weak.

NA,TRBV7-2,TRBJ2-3,CASSRGGGLADTQYF,TGTGCCAGCAGCCGGGGAGGGGGGCTCGCGGATACGCAGTATTTT
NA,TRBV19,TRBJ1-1,CASRAGEAFF,TGTGCCAGTAGGGCGGGTGAAGCTTTCTTT
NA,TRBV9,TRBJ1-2,CASSVSPQGNHPGYTF,TGTGCCAGCAGCGTATCCCCCCAGGGGAACCATCCTGGCTACACCTTC
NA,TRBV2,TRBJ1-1,CASSEAGKAFF,TGTGCCAGCAGTGAAGCGGGTAAAGCTTTCTTT
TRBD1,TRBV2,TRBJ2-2,CASSESQGGTGELFF,TGTGCCAGCAGTGAGTCACAGGGGGGCACCGGGGAGCTGTTTTTT
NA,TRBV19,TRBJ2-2,CASSFLGPAGNTGELFF,TGTGCCAGTAGTTTCCTCGGCCCCGCCGGGAACACCGGGGAGCTGTTTTTT
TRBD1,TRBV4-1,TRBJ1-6,CASSQERGQGRSPLHF,TGCGCCAGCAGCCAAGAAAGGGGACAGGGTCGTTCACCCCTCCACTTT
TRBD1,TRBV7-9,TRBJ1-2,CASSTTGGERGYTF,TGTGCCAGCAGCACGACAGGGGGCGAAAGGGGCTACACCTTC
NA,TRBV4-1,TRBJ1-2,CASSPWSVAGYGYTF,TGCGCCAGCAGCCCCTGGTCCGTAGCAGGCTATGGCTACACCTTC
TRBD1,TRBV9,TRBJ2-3,CASSTEGANTDTQYF,TGTGCCAGCAGCACAGAGGGGGCTAACACAGATACGCAGTATTTT